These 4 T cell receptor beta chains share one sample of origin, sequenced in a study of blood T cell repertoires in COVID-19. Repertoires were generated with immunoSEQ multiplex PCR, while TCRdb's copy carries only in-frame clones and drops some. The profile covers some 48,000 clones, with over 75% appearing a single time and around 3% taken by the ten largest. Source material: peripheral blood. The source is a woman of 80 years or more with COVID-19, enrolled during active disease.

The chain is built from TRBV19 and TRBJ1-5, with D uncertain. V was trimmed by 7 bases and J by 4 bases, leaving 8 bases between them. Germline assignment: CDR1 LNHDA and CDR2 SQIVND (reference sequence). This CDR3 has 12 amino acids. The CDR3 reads CASKPGNQPQHF. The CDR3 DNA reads TGTGCCAGTAAGCCGGGAAATCAGCCCCAGCATTTT. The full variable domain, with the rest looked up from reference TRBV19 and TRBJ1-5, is DGGITQSPKYLFRKEGQNVTLSCEQNLNHDAMYWYRQDPGQGLRLIYYSQIVNDFQKGDIAEGYSVSREKKESFPLTVTSAQKNPTAFYLCASKPGNQPQHFGDGTRLSIL.

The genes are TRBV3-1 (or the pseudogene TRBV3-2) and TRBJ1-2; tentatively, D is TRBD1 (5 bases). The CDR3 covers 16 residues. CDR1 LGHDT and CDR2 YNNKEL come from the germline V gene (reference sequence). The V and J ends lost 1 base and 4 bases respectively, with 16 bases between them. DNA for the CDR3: TGTGCCAGCAGCCAAGTAATCGGCAGGGAAGGCTATGGCTACACCTTC. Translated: CASSQVIGREGYGYTF.

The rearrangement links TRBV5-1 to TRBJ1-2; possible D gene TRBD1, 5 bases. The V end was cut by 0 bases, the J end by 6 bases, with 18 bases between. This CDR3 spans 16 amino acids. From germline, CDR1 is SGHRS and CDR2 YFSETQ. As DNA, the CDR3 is TGCGCCAGCAGCTTGGCCGGGGACTCCTCGAAAAATGGCTACACCTTC. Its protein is CASSLAGDSSKNGYTF.

DNA of the CDR3: TGTGCCACCAGTGACCCCAGGGGTAGCTCCTACAATGAGCAGTTCTTC. Its protein product is CATSDPRGSSYNEQFF. V usage is TRBV24-1 and J usage is TRBJ2-1, with D perhaps matching TRBD1 (6 bases). V lost 4 bases and J lost 0, with 12 bases in between. CDR1 and CDR2 (germline): KGHDR, SFDVKD. The length of the CDR3 is 16 residues.